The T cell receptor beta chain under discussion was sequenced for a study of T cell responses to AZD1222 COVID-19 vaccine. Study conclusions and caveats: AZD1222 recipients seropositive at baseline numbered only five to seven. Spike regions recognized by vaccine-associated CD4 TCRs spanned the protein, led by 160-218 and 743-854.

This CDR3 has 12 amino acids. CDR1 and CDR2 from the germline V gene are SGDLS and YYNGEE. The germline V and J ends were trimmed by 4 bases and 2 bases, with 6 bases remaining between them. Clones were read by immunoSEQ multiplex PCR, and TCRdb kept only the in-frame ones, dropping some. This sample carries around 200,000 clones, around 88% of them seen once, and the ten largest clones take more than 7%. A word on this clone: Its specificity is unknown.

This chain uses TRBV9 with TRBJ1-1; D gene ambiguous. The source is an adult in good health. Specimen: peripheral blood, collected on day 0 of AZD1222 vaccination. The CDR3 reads CASSRSNTEAFF. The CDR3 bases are TGTGCCAGCAGCAGGAGTAACACTGAAGCTTTCTTT.